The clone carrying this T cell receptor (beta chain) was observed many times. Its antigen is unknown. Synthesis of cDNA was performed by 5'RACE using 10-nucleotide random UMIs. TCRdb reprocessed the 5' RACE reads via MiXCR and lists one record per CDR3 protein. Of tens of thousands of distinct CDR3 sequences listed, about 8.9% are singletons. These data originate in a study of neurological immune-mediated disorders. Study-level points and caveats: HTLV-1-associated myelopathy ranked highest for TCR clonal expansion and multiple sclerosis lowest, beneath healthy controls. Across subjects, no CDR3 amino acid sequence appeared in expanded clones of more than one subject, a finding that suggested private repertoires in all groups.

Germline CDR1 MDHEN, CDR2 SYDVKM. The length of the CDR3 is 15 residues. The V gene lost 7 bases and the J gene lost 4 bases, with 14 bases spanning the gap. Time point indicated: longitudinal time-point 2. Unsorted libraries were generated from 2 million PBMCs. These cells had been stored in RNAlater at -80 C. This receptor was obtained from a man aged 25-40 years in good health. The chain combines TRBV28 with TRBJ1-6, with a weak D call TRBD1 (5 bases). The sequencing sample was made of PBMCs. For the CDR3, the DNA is TGTGCCAGCATGCCCGGGGGTTCGTATAATTCACCCCTCCACTTT. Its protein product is CASMPGGSYNSPLHF.